A selection of T cell receptor beta chains follows, all from one sample in a study of control samples from healthy donors and cancer patients. TCRdb keeps only in-frame clones here, not all; method: immunoSEQ multiplex PCR. The table includes approximately 110,000 clones, 90% detected once. Material for sequencing was blood. Source of these receptors: a human donor in good health. The donor label of this sample is uncertain. Each CDR3 is given with its conserved first and last residue. D genes are given only for firm matches. Where a row states a size, it is once, few, many or the class of an expanded clone; other rows omit it.

j_gene | v_gene | d_gene | abundance | CDR3nt | CDR3aa
TRBJ2-5 | TRBV3-1/TRBV3-2 | TRBD2 | - | TGTGCCAGCAGTCGACTAGCGGGGACCCAAGAGACCCAGTACTTC | CASSRLAGTQETQYF
TRBJ2-1 | TRBV18 | - | - | TGTGCCAGCTCACCGGGTAGTAGCGGTTACAATGAGCAGTTCTTC | CASSPGSSGYNEQFF
TRBJ2-1 | TRBV11-1 | - | - | TGTGCCAGCAGCTTAGAGCAGAGGAGAGGTTACAATGAGCAGTTCTTC | CASSLEQRRGYNEQFF
TRBJ2-5 | TRBV9 | TRBD1 | - | TGTGCCAGCCAAAGGGACAGTGTGACAGAGACCCAGTACTTC | CASQRDSVTETQYF
TRBJ1-5 | TRBV18 | TRBD1 | - | TGTGCCAGCTCACTCGACAGGGGGGGCAATCAGCCCCAGCATTTT | CASSLDRGGNQPQHF
TRBJ2-5 | TRBV7-2 | TRBD1 | few | TGTGCCAGCAGCTTAGTCGACAGGGCTCAAGAGACCCAGTACTTC | CASSLVDRAQETQYF
TRBJ2-2 | TRBV5-6 | - | few | TGTGCCAGCAGCTTGTTCGTAGCGCAGAACACCGGGGAGCTGTTTTTT | CASSLFVAQNTGELFF
TRBJ1-5 | TRBV7-8 | - | - | TGTGCCAGCAGCTTAGCTTTACGAGGAGGGAGTCAGCCCCAGCATTTT | CASSLALRGGSQPQHF
TRBJ1-1 | TRBV7-8 | - | - | TGTGCCAGCAGTCCAGGGGTGGGGGGCTCACTCCTCGAAGCTTTCTTT | CASSPGVGGSLLEAFF
TRBJ2-1 | TRBV3-1/TRBV3-2 | - | - | TGTGCCAGTAGCCAAGGTGGGGGCCACAATGAGCAGTTCTTC | CASSQGGGHNEQFF
TRBJ2-3 | TRBV7-9 | - | - | TGTGCCAGCAGCTTAAAGGGACTGACGATTGGCACAGATACGCAGTATTTT | CASSLKGLTIGTDTQYF
TRBJ1-4 | TRBV5-1 | TRBD1 | - | TGCGCCAGCAGCGCGGGACAGGATCTAGAAAAACTGTTTTTT | CASSAGQDLEKLFF
TRBJ2-2 | TRBV19 | - | once | TGTGCCAGTAATTCGAACAGGGTCGTAAATACCGGGGAGCTGTTTTTT | CASNSNRVVNTGELFF
TRBJ2-1 | TRBV5-1 | TRBD2 | - | TGCGCCAGCACCCTAGCGGGGGACAATGAGCAGTTCTTC | CASTLAGDNEQFF
TRBJ1-6 | TRBV29-1 | - | - | TGCAGCGTTGAAGATCCGGGGGGGAGGCTCCACTTT | CSVEDPGGRLHF
TRBJ2-3 | TRBV19 | TRBD2 | few | TGTGCCAGTAGTATATCCGGGGAGGGGCCAGATACGCAGTATTTT | CASSISGEGPDTQYF
TRBJ1-5 | TRBV11-2 | TRBD1 | - | TGTGCCAGCAGCTACGACAGGGGCGGTAATCAGCCCCAGCATTTT | CASSYDRGGNQPQHF
TRBJ1-2 | TRBV19 | TRBD1 | - | TGTGCCAGTAGTATAGGGTTATCCATGACAGGGGACGAGGGCTACACCTTC | CASSIGLSMTGDEGYTF
TRBJ1-4 | TRBV18 | - | - | TGTGCCAGCTCACCACTTACTTCGAGGGTTGGCGAAAAACTGTTTTTT | CASSPLTSRVGEKLFF
TRBJ2-2 | TRBV19 | TRBD1 | - | TGTGCCAGTAGTATTAACGGTCGGGCAGGGGGTAACACCGGGGAGCTGTTTTTT | CASSINGRAGGNTGELFF
TRBJ2-3 | TRBV5-1 | TRBD2 | - | TGCGCCAGCACTGGGGGGGTGTTCGCAGATACGCAGTATTTT | CASTGGVFADTQYF
TRBJ1-1 | TRBV19 | TRBD1 | - | TGTGCCAGTATGAGGGACAGGAACACTGAAGCTTTCTTT | CASMRDRNTEAFF
TRBJ2-7 | TRBV5-5 | TRBD1 | - | TGTGCCAGCAGTCTGACAGGACAGGCAGCCTACGAGCAGTACTTC | CASSLTGQAAYEQYF
TRBJ1-4 | TRBV2 | TRBD1 | - | TGTGCCAGCAATTATTCTCCGGGACAGGTTGAAAAACTGTTTTTT | CASNYSPGQVEKLFF
TRBJ1-6 | TRBV6-6 | - | - | TGTGCCAGCAGTCGCTCCTATAATTCACCCCTCCACTTT | CASSRSYNSPLHF
TRBJ1-2 | TRBV29-1 | - | - | TGCAGCGTTGTAGTGAGGGAGTACTCTGGCTACACCTTC | CSVVVREYSGYTF
TRBJ1-4 | TRBV5-6 | - | once | TGTGCCAGCAGCAAAAGGCGGGAAAAACTGTTTTTT | CASSKRREKLFF
TRBJ2-5 | TRBV4-1 | - | - | TGCGCCAGCAGCCAAGGGGGTAGCCGTCAAGAGACCCAGTACTTC | CASSQGGSRQETQYF
TRBJ2-1 | TRBV7-6 | - | once | TGTGCCAGCAGCTTAACCGGTGGGGCCCAACTGAAATACAATGAGCAGTTCTTC | CASSLTGGAQLKYNEQFF
TRBJ2-3 | TRBV3-1/TRBV3-2 | - | - | TGTGCCAGCAGCCAAGTTGGTGGGGATACGCAGTATTTT | CASSQVGGDTQYF
TRBJ2-3 | TRBV6-1 | - | - | TGTGCCAGCAGTGATAGGTTCAGAGATACGCAGTATTTT | CASSDRFRDTQYF
TRBJ1-4 | TRBV28 | TRBD1 | - | TGTGCCAGCAGACAGGGGAATGAAAAACTGTTTTTT | CASRQGNEKLFF
TRBJ1-2 | TRBV28 | - | - | TGTGCCAGCAGTTCGGCCCCCGTTGCGGGCGATGGCTACACCTTC | CASSSAPVAGDGYTF
TRBJ1-4 | TRBV19 | - | - | TGTGCCAGTAGTATATCAGGGGCGAGGGAAAAACTGTTTTTT | CASSISGAREKLFF
TRBJ2-1 | TRBV7-9 | - | - | TGTGCCAGCAGCTTAGGGCCCTCCATGGAGCAGTTCTTC | CASSLGPSMEQFF
TRBJ2-2 | TRBV6-5 | TRBD1 | few | TGTGCCAGCAGTAGGACAGGGACCACCGGGGAGCTGTTTTTT | CASSRTGTTGELFF
TRBJ2-7 | TRBV6-5 | - | - | TGTGCCAGCAGCGCCGACCGGGACGCCCCTCAGTACTTC | CASSADRDAPQYF
TRBJ1-5 | TRBV19 | TRBD1 | - | TGTGCCAGTAGTACCCTGACAGGGGGCGAGGGCAATCAGCCCCAGCATTTT | CASSTLTGGEGNQPQHF